This TCR beta chain was retrieved from a study of T cells in Graves' hyperthyroidism and ophthalmopathy. TCR beta CDR3 sequences were amplified from RNA transcripts. First-round RT-PCR targeting the TCR CDR3 was performed with the HTBI primer set. Each CDR3 protein is one row after TCRdb ran MiXCR on the multiplex PCR reads. Among some 340,000 distinct CDR3 sequences listed, 12% to 15% were seen once. V was shortened by 7 bases and J by 7 bases, with 19 bases between the two germline ends. This CDR3 spans 14 amino acids. Germline-derived CDR1 and CDR2 are MDHEN and SYDVKM. This clonotype occurred many times. Each diagnosis was grounded in clinical symptoms, serum thyroxine and TRAb, thyroid ultrasound, and orbital computed tomography.

The sequence was obtained from a woman aged 40 to 49 with Graves' ophthalmopathy. The genes are TRBV28 and TRBJ2-5; D is uncertain. Sequencing was performed on blood. This CDR3 reads CASKLRPVDRTQYF. CDR3 DNA sequence: TGTGCCAGCAAACTTCGCCCGGTGGATCGGACCCAGTACTTC.